A single sample is the source of the 9 T cell receptor beta chains below, sequenced in a study of CD8+CD57+ T cells in acquired aplastic anemia. The patients chosen for sequencing had shown expansion of CD8+CD57+ cells (detected by flow cytometry). According to the study, genomic DNA was the template for TCR beta VDJ and CDR3 profiling. One entry per CDR3 protein, called by TCRdb with MiXCR from the reads. There are about 160,000 distinct CDR3 sequences in the sample; 45% to 50% occur only once, and about 31% lies in the top ten. The specimen sequenced was sorted CD4+, CD8+, or CD8+CD57+ T cells (not recorded which) from PBMCs. All receptors come from a human donor with aplastic anemia.

This clonotype was found a few times. The chain's CDR3 is CASSAGSGIGNEQFF. CDR3 sequence (DNA): TGTGCCAGCAGCGCGGGTAGCGGAATCGGCAATGAGCAGTTCTTC. The V and J genes are TRBV9 and TRBJ2-1; D is perhaps TRBD2 (6 bases). V was shortened by 3 bases and J by 6 bases, with 16 bases between the two germline ends. The germline V gene encodes CDR1 SGDLS and CDR2 YYNGEE. CDR3 length: 15 amino acids.

J is TRBJ2-7 and V is TRBV7-8; no clear D gene. CDR1 and CDR2 from the germline V gene are SGHVS and FQNEAQ. V was shortened by 9 bases and J by 3 bases, with 9 bases between the two germline ends. CDR3 length: 11 residues. The CDR3: CASSSVYEQYF. The CDR3 bases are TGTGCCAGTAGTTCTGTCTACGAGCAGTACTTC.

The J gene is TRBJ1-2, the V gene TRBV20-1, with D perhaps TRBD1 (5 bases). From germline, CDR1 is DFQATT and CDR2 SNEGSKA (reference sequence). V was clipped by 6 bases and J by 1 base, with 18 bases between them. The CDR3 runs to 15 residues. The CDR3: CSATAMGGVNYGYTF. The CDR3 DNA follows: TGCAGTGCAACCGCCATGGGGGGAGTTAACTATGGCTACACCTTC.

The sample holds many counts of this clonotype. The chain has TRBV7-9 and TRBJ2-7; TRBD1 or TRBD2 may be the D gene (6 bases each). Trimming left V 1 base short and J 6 bases short, with 10 bases between. Germline CDR1 reads SEHNR; CDR2 reads FQNEAQ (reference sequence). This CDR3 region has 13 residues. The CDR3 DNA follows: TGTGCCAGCAGCTTAGTTTCGGGGGCCGAGCAGTACTTC. Translation gives CASSLVSGAEQYF.

Only a few counts were recorded for this clonotype. This rearrangement joins TRBV7-2 to TRBJ1-2; TRBD1 matches at 7 bases. V was clipped by 5 bases and J by 8 bases; unmatched bases: 5. The CDR3 length is 12 residues. The germline V gene encodes CDR1 SGHTA and CDR2 FQGNSA. CDR3 protein: CASSPTGMGYTF. The DNA of the CDR3 is TGTGCCAGCAGCCCGACAGGGATGGGCTACACCTTC.

V gene TRBV7-9 combines with J gene TRBJ1-4; perhaps TRBD1 as D (6 bases). This CDR3 contains 13 residues. The germline gives CDR1 SEHNR, CDR2 FQNEAQ (reference sequence). Trimming shortened V by 4 bases and J by 5 bases, and 8 bases separated the two germline ends. CDR3 bases: TGTGCCAGCAGCTCCGGACAGAATGAAAAACTGTTTTTT. Translation gives CASSSGQNEKLFF.

The V call is TRBV10-3, the J call TRBJ1-2, with unresolved D. Germline V gene sequence: CDR1 ENHRY, CDR2 SYGVKD. V lost 0 bases to trimming and J lost 3 bases, with 8 bases between them. This CDR3 region has 14 residues. This chain's CDR3 is CAISESGVYYGYTF. CDR3 nucleotide sequence: TGTGCCATCAGTGAGTCTGGGGTTTACTATGGCTACACCTTC.

This clonotype appeared many times. V and J are TRBV25-1 and TRBJ1-3, with a possible D match to TRBD1 (5 bases). Germline V gene lookup returns CDR1 MGHDK and CDR2 SYGVNS. This CDR3 comprises 14 residues. V was pared by 3 bases and J by 9 bases, with 15 bases between. CDR3 amino acids: CASSDRELYGTIYF. The CDR3 nucleotides are TGTGCCAGCAGTGACAGGGAATTATACGGCACCATATATTTT.

Regarding this clonotype: A much larger clone lies one base from this, so it may be a read error. The missing conserved phenylalanine or tryptophan at the end of this CDR3 makes a read error likely. The rearrangement links TRBV9 to TRBJ1-1; D uncertain. Trimming stripped 5 bases from V and 5 bases from J, with 16 bases between. The germline gives CDR1 SGDLS, CDR2 YYNGEE. There are 14 residues in the CDR3. In DNA, the CDR3 is TGTGCCAGCAGTCAAAGCGGAGGGTTGACTGAAGCTTTCTAT. Its protein product is CASSQSGGLTEAFY.